Included here is one TCR beta chain sequence, with context. Assay: immunoSEQ multiplex PCR; the TCRdb copy retains only in-frame clones and omits some. The profile shows about 120,000 clones, over 80% of them singletons. The record originates from a study of blood T cell repertoires in COVID-19. Study information: Donors in the United States, Italy and Spain gave samples during acute or convalescent COVID-19. PBMCs, B-cell-depleted T cells, or T cells were the source of the cDNA or gDNA that made up the material.

The germline CDR1 and CDR2 sequences are KGHSH and LQKENI. This CDR3 is 21 amino acids long. The V segment lost 6 bases and the J segment 2 bases; nucleotides outside the gene matches: 21. V usage is TRBV18 and J usage is TRBJ1-5; TRBD1 agrees at 11 bases. The specimen was peripheral blood. The clonotype comes from a young man with acute or convalescent COVID-19. The CDR3 DNA reads as TGTGCCAGCTCCATCAGAGGGACCGGGACAGGGGGTTTTAGAGGCAATCAGCCCCAGCATTTT. Protein: CASSIRGTGTGGFRGNQPQHF.